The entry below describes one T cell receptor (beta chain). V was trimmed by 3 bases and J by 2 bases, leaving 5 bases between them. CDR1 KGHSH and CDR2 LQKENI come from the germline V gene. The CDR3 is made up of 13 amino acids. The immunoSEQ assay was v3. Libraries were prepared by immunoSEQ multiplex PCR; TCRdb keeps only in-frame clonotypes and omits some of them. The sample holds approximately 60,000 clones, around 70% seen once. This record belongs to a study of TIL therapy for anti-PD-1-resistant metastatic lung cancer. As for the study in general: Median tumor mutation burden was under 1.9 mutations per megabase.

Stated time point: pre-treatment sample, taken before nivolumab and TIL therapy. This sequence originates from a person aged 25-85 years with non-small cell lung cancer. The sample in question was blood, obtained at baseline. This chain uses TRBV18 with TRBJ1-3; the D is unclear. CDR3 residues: CASSPGAGNTIYF. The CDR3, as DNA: TGTGCCAGCTCACCCGGCGCTGGAAACACCATATATTTT.